One and the same sample provided the 17 T cell receptor beta chains below, sequenced in a study of identical twins. TCRdb re-called the 5' RACE reads through MiXCR, storing one row per CDR3 protein. The sample gives about 460,000 distinct CDR3 sequences, 13% to 15% of which show up once; 0.5% to 0.65% is in the top ten. A further study also used this sample, focusing on yellow fever vaccine responses in identical twins.

Material: CD4+ T cells sorted from blood. The origin of the receptors is a woman aged 18 to 35 in good health.

The chain uses TRBV5-1 and TRBJ2-7, with 7 bases aligning to TRBD2. V gave up 2 bases and J gave up 2 bases; unmatched junction bases: 7. The germline CDR1 and CDR2 sequences are SGHRS and YFSETQ. This CDR3 is built from 15 residues. For the CDR3, the DNA is TGCGCCAGCAGCTTACAGCGGGGTTCCCCCTACGAGCAGTACTTC. Protein product: CASSLQRGSPYEQYF.

The rearrangement links TRBV5-1 to TRBJ2-3; 13 bases agree with TRBD2. V gave up 4 bases and J gave up 4 bases; unmatched junction bases: 3. The CDR3 contains 15 residues. The germline V gene has CDR1 SGHRS and CDR2 YFSETQ. The CDR3 protein is CASSAGLAGSDTQYF. The CDR3, as DNA: TGCGCCAGCAGCGCGGGACTAGCGGGGTCAGATACGCAGTATTTT.

The chain has TRBV6-6 and TRBJ2-5, with 7 bases that match TRBD1. The CDR3 extends over 11 amino acids. Germline V gene lookup returns CDR1 MNHNY and CDR2 SVGAGI (reference sequence). V lost 6 bases and J lost 13; bases outside the gene matches: 8. DNA for the CDR3: TGTGCCAGCAGAGGGGGCCCTTGGGCGTACTTC. It encodes CASRGGPWAYF.

This clonotype was counted only a few times. The chain joins TRBV4-3 to TRBJ1-4; TRBD1 matches at 7 bases. Germline V gene lookup returns CDR1 LGHNA and CDR2 YSLEER. After removal of 4 bases from V and 3 bases from J, the junction contained 2 bases not matched to a gene. This CDR3 has 14 residues. CDR3 nucleotide sequence: TGCGCCAGCAGCCCGGGACAGTCTAATGAAAAACTGTTTTTT. Residues: CASSPGQSNEKLFF.

This chain's CDR3 is CASSLGSLEPQHF. In nucleotides, the CDR3 is TGTGCCAGCAGCTTAGGGTCCCTGGAGCCCCAGCATTTT. The chain recombines TRBV13 with TRBJ1-5; D unresolved. Trimming took 0 bases from V and 8 from J, leaving 8 bases between them. The V gene's germline CDR1 is PRHDT and CDR2 FYEKMQ (reference sequence). This CDR3 comprises 13 residues.

The CDR3 sequence is CASSRVPDTQYF. The CDR3 DNA reads as TGTGCCAGCAGCAGGGTGCCAGATACGCAGTATTTT. The rearrangement links TRBV11-3 to TRBJ2-3, with D hard to call. Germline assignment: CDR1 SGHNT and CDR2 YENEEA. V was clipped by 5 bases and J by 4 bases, with 7 bases between them. CDR3 length: 12 amino acids.

J is TRBJ2-5 and V is TRBV28; D assignment may be TRBD1 or TRBD2 (5 bases each). In germline, CDR1 is MDHEN, CDR2 SYDVKM. The V end was cut by 5 bases, the J end by 9 bases, with 22 bases between. The CDR3 totals 15 residues. CDR3 region: CASSPGRTGTLAQYF. Written as DNA, the CDR3 is TGTGCCAGCAGTCCGGGACGGACGGGGACGTTGGCCCAGTACTTC.

This clonotype was seen more than once but under ten times. V gene TRBV7-2 combines with J gene TRBJ1-2; D unclear. V dropped 3 bases and J dropped 5 bases, with 1 base sitting between them. This CDR3 spans 10 amino acids. Germline lookup yields CDR1 SGHTA and CDR2 FQGNSA. For the CDR3, the DNA is TGTGCCAGCAGCTTTTATGGCTACACCTTC. This codes for CASSFYGYTF.

This clonotype was observed many times. The chain carries TRBV7-2 and TRBJ2-3; D is perhaps TRBD1 or TRBD2 (5 bases each). This CDR3 is 15 amino acids long. V lost 0 bases, J lost 5 bases, and 12 bases lay in between. Germline V gene lookup returns CDR1 SGHTA and CDR2 FQGNSA. The CDR3 nucleotides read TGTGCCAGCAGCTTAGCGGGGGAAGTTCAAGATACGCAGTATTTT. Protein sequence: CASSLAGEVQDTQYF.

This clonotype was counted ten times or more. The gene calls are TRBV29-1 and TRBJ2-2; no definite D call. Trimming pared 1 base from V and 6 bases from J, leaving 6 bases between. The CDR3 is 12 residues long. Germline loops: CDR1 SQVTM, CDR2 ANQGSEA. The CDR3 nucleotides are TGCAGCGTTGAAGCCGCGCCCGGGGAGCTGTTTTTT. As protein: CSVEAAPGELFF.

This clonotype was seen a few times. The chain has TRBV20-1 and TRBJ1-4, with 7 positions matching TRBD1. V shed 0 bases and J 8 bases; nucleotides not matched to a gene: 6. Germline V lookup: CDR1 DFQATT, CDR2 SNEGSKA (reference sequence). The CDR3 is made up of 14 amino acids. For the CDR3, the DNA is TGCAGTGCTAGAGATTTCAGGGGGGGAGAAAAACTGTTTTTT. This codes for CSARDFRGGEKLFF.

Worth noting for this clonotype: One end of the junction is discordant with germline, which a read error may explain. This sequence joins TRBV7-2 and TRBJ2-4; D is uncertain. The germline V gene encodes CDR1 SGHTA and CDR2 FQGNSA. The CDR3 consists of 13 residues. This CDR3 reads CASSLSTEPHCDF. CDR3 sequence (DNA): TGTGCCAGCAGCTTGTCCACAGAGCCGCACTGTGACTTC. The full variable domain, in which reference TRBV7-2 and TRBJ2-4 provide the parts outside the CDR3, is GAGVSQSPSNKVTEKGKDVELRCDPISGHTALYWYRQSLGQGLEFLIYFQGNSAPDKSGLPSDRFSAERTGGSVSTLTIQRTQQEDSAVYLCASSLSTEPHCDFGAGTRLSVL.

This clonotype was seen more than once but under ten times. The chain is built from TRBV3-1 and TRBJ2-3; D remains ambiguous. Germline-derived CDR1 and CDR2 are LGHDT and YNNKEL (reference sequence). With 2 bases removed from V and 6 bases from J, the gap between germline ends came to 6 bases. The CDR3 loop spans 12 amino acids. In nucleotides, the CDR3 is TGTGCCAGCAGCCAACTTGGGGATACGCAGTATTTT. Residues: CASSQLGDTQYF.

This chain uses TRBV9 with TRBJ1-1; D is ambiguous. V was trimmed by 0 bases and J by 0 bases, leaving 6 bases between them. Germline assignment: CDR1 SGDLS and CDR2 YYNGEE. The CDR3 has 14 amino acids. The CDR3 nucleotides read TGTGCCAGCAGCGTAGGGCAGATGAACACTGAAGCTTTCTTT. It specifies CASSVGQMNTEAFF. Together with reference TRBV9 and TRBJ1-1, the CDR3 gives the full variable domain: DSGVTQTPKHLITATGQRVTLRCSPRSGDLSVYWYQQSLDQGLQFLIQYYNGEERAKGNILERFSAQQFPDLHSELNLSSLELGDSALYFCASSVGQMNTEAFFGQGTRLTVV.

The J gene is TRBJ2-1, the V gene TRBV6-2 or TRBV6-3, with 7 bases matching TRBD2. In germline, CDR1 is MNHEY, CDR2 SVGEGT. CDR3 length equals 16 residues. The ends lost 7 bases at V and 5 bases at J; junction bases unmatched: 14. The CDR3 DNA sequence: TGTGCCAGCACCCAGGGAAAGACTAGCATCCACAATGAGCAGTTCTTC. This sequence encodes CASTQGKTSIHNEQFF.

This clonotype was detected ten times or more. The chain couples TRBV5-1 to TRBJ2-1; 12 bases align to TRBD2. CDR3 length equals 15 residues. V was pared by 3 bases and J by 4 bases, with 2 bases of the junction left unmatched. CDR1 is SGHRS, CDR2 YFSETQ, per germline. The CDR3 nucleotides are TGCGCCAGCAGCTCCCTAGCGGGAGGGTACAATGAGCAGTTCTTC. Its protein product is CASSSLAGGYNEQFF. Based on the CDR3 plus reference TRBV5-1 and TRBJ2-1, the full variable domain is KAGVTQTPRYLIKTRGQQVTLSCSPISGHRSVSWYQQTPGQGLQFLFEYFSETQRNKGNFPGRFSGRQFSNSRSEMNVSTLELGDSALYLCASSSLAGGYNEQFFGPGTRLTVL.

This clonotype was detected many times. The chain couples TRBV7-9 to TRBJ2-1; 14 positions match TRBD2. Germline CDR1 and CDR2: SEHNR and FQNEAQ (reference sequence). The CDR3 loop spans 16 amino acids. The J segment lost 7 bases and the V segment lost 5 bases, leaving 7 bases of the junction unmatched. The CDR3 nucleotides are TGTGCCAGCAGCCGGACTAGCGGGAGGTTGTTGAATGAGCAGTTCTTC. The encoded protein is CASSRTSGRLLNEQFF.